Presented here are 3 T cell receptor beta chains from one specimen sequenced in a study of blood T cell repertoires in COVID-19. This table comes from immunoSEQ multiplex PCR, and its TCRdb copy is limited to in-frame clones, with some not included. The repertoire holds approximately 250,000 clones, with around 90% as singletons. Input material: PBMCs or T cells enriched from blood (not recorded which). The receptors shown here come from a man aged 35 to 55 who had been exposed to COVID-19.

V gene TRBV7-8 combines with J gene TRBJ1-5; D is uncertain. The CDR3 has 15 amino acids. The ends were cut back, 4 bases at V and 0 bases at J, with 10 bases in the middle. The germline gives CDR1 SGHVS, CDR2 FQNEAQ. CDR3 sequence: CASSSSPYSNQPQHF. Written as DNA, the CDR3 is TGTGCCAGCAGCTCTTCCCCGTATAGCAATCAGCCCCAGCATTTT.

The rearrangement uses TRBV28 and TRBJ1-2; 9 bases match TRBD1. CDR1 and CDR2 (germline): MDHEN, SYDVKM. V lost 6 bases and J lost 2; bases outside the gene matches: 7. This CDR3 spans 15 amino acids. CDR3 coding DNA: TGTGCCAGCAGCACAGGGGGCGCAATGAACTATGGCTACACCTTC. The encoded protein is CASSTGGAMNYGYTF.

The rearrangement uses TRBV7-3 and TRBJ2-3, with 7 bases that match TRBD1. Germline V gene sequence: CDR1 SGHTA, CDR2 FQGTGA. V was pared by 5 bases and J by 5 bases, with 7 bases of the junction left unmatched. The CDR3 has 14 residues. CDR3 nucleotide sequence: TGTGCCAGCAGCCGAGGACAGGTTGTAGATACGCAGTATTTT. Encoded protein: CASSRGQVVDTQYF.